This is a list of T cell receptor beta chains from one sample in a study of cytomegalovirus exposure and HLA in healthy donors. Only in-frame clones appear in the TCRdb table, and some are missing; sequencing was by immunoSEQ multiplex PCR. The sample has 150,000 to 200,000 clones, less than 90% seen once. Sequenced material: PBMCs. These TCRs come from a boy younger than 18 in good health and CMV-seronegative. The conserved cysteine and the conserved F or W are not part of the CDR3 here.

v_gene	j_gene	CDR3aa
TRBV28	TRBJ2-7	ASRGQGFHEQY
TRBV28	TRBJ2-7	ASIRGTGASYEQY
TRBV6-1	TRBJ1-1	ASSEVGVNTEAF
TRBV30	TRBJ2-7	AWSVFPLRGGEQY
TRBV27	TRBJ2-3	ASSLSGLAGVGTDTQY
TRBV6-5	TRBJ2-1	ASSYGRGGRHNEQF
TRBV6-5	TRBJ2-2	ASTPRADTGELF
TRBV4-3	TRBJ2-3	ASSQNLRGDTQY
TRBV7-9	TRBJ2-7	ASSLSGTGAYEQY
TRBV4-1	TRBJ1-1	ASSQEAGNTEAF
TRBV6-5	TRBJ2-2	ASSYASGVTGELF
TRBV9	TRBJ2-2	ASSEKSGAGELF
TRBV5-1	TRBJ1-3	ASSLTSSGNTIY
TRBV6-4	TRBJ2-1	ATSLVGEAYNEQF
TRBV7-2	TRBJ1-5	ASSLGFQGLGVQPQH
TRBV7-9	TRBJ2-3	ASSLGWSGSADTQY
TRBV7-9	TRBJ1-2	ATVNRGRGYT
TRBV12-5	TRBJ1-1	ASGYARGAF
TRBV28	TRBJ2-5	ASRISKAGGGETQY
TRBV4-3	TRBJ2-1	ASSQEGGNEQF
TRBV6-5	TRBJ1-2	ASSRDRAHGYT
TRBV28	TRBJ1-2	ASSFAGANYGYT